What follows are 14 T cell receptor beta chains derived from one specimen sequenced in a study of blood T cell repertoires in COVID-19. Profiled with immunoSEQ multiplex PCR; TCRdb holds only in-frame clones, not every one. Of more than 110,000 clones listed, more than 60% are singletons. The sequenced sample was peripheral blood. The source of these receptors is a woman aged 45-65 years with active or convalescent COVID-19.

This clone was detected a few times. The V gene is TRBV28, the J gene TRBJ1-2, with 12 bases fitting TRBD1. Germline V gene lookup returns CDR1 MDHEN and CDR2 SYDVKM. The CDR3 is made up of 16 amino acids. The J segment lost 7 bases and the V segment lost 4 bases, leaving 10 bases of the junction unmatched. In DNA form, the CDR3 reads TGTGCCAGCAGTTCTCACGGGACAGGGGGCGAGGGTGGCTACACCTTC. This translates into CASSSHGTGGEGGYTF.

V gene TRBV24-1 combines with J gene TRBJ1-1; 7 bases are shared with TRBD1. Germline V gene sequence: CDR1 KGHDR, CDR2 SFDVKD. V was clipped by 4 bases and J by 7 bases; unmatched bases: 14. The CDR3 has 16 amino acids. CDR3 in DNA: TGTGCCACCAGTGAACTTGACAGGGTGGGGATTCTTGAAGCTTTCTTT. Translating it yields CATSELDRVGILEAFF.

This chain connects TRBV7-9 to TRBJ2-3, with 8 bases identical to TRBD1. Germline values: CDR1 SEHNR, CDR2 FQNEAQ (reference sequence). V was clipped by 3 bases and J by 1 base; unmatched bases: 3. The CDR3 is 15 amino acids. The CDR3, as DNA: TGTGCCAGCAGCTTCCCGGGACAGGGCACAGATACGCAGTATTTT. Its translation is CASSFPGQGTDTQYF.

About this clone itself: The sample contains more than one DNA sequence encoding this CDR3. The chain joins TRBV15 to TRBJ2-7; no definite D call. CDR1 and CDR2 from the germline V gene are LNHNV and YYDKDF (reference sequence). V lost 0 bases and J 3 bases, leaving 6 bases between the germline ends. The CDR3 covers 13 residues. The CDR3 nucleotides read TGTGCCACCAGCAGAGATCGCGGCTACGAGCAGTACTTC. Protein sequence: CATSRDRGYEQYF.

The V and J genes are TRBV14 and TRBJ2-3; 9 bases line up with TRBD2. Looked up from germline, CDR1 is SGHDN and CDR2 is FVKESK. The CDR3 extends over 17 amino acids. Trimming at V came to 4 bases and at J to 6 bases, leaving 14 bases not matched to a gene. CDR3 nucleotide sequence: TGTGCCAGCAGCCCAACCGCGCTAGCGGGGTCATTGGATACGCAGTATTTT. This sequence encodes CASSPTALAGSLDTQYF. The full variable domain, its missing parts supplied by reference TRBV14 and TRBJ2-3, is EAGVTQFPSHSVIEKGQTVTLRCDPISGHDNLYWYRRVMGKEIKFLLHFVKESKQDESGMPNNRFLAERTGGTYSTLKVQPAELEDSGVYFCASSPTALAGSLDTQYFGPGTRLTVL.

This clone was seen only once. The CDR3 is CASSLPDRGREEPQHF. The CDR3 DNA sequence: TGTGCCAGCAGTTTACCTGACAGGGGGCGCGAGGAGCCCCAGCATTTT. J is TRBJ1-5 and V is TRBV28; 10 positions match TRBD1. The V gene end was trimmed by 2 bases and the J gene end by 8 bases; junction bases not matched to a gene: 9. Per germline, CDR1 MDHEN and CDR2 SYDVKM. This CDR3 contains 16 residues.

This chain joins TRBV2 and TRBJ1-2; D gene unclear. Deletions cut 3 bases from V and 1 base from J, with 9 bases between. The CDR3 consists of 14 residues. Germline V gives CDR1 SNHLY, CDR2 FYNNEI. The CDR3 loop reads CASSDAGGNYGYTF. The CDR3 DNA sequence: TGTGCCAGCAGTGATGCTGGAGGTAACTATGGCTACACCTTC.

This clone has just a few counts. The J gene is TRBJ1-1, the V gene TRBV7-2, with D perhaps matching TRBD1 (6 bases). In germline, CDR1 is SGHTA, CDR2 FQGNSA. The V and J ends lost 5 bases and 10 bases respectively, with 26 bases between them. CDR3 length equals 16 residues. In DNA, the CDR3 is TGTGCCAGCAGCCCACAAGCGGCAGGGGCACTTATAGTAGCTTTCTTT. Translation gives CASSPQAAGALIVAFF.

This clone was picked up one time. The chain links TRBV3-1 (or the pseudogene TRBV3-2) to TRBJ1-1; 7 bases line up with TRBD1. There are 14 residues in the CDR3. Germline CDR1 LGHDT, CDR2 YNNKEL (reference sequence). V shed 5 bases and J 8 bases; nucleotides not matched to a gene: 11. CDR3 region: CASSARDRAREAFF. The CDR3 bases are TGTGCCAGCAGCGCCCGTGACAGGGCTAGAGAAGCTTTCTTT.

CDR3 residues: CSASAREGTHNEQFF. The CDR3 DNA reads as TGCAGTGCTAGTGCGCGGGAGGGCACCCACAATGAGCAGTTCTTC. The chain combines TRBV20-1 with TRBJ2-1, with 9 bases identical to TRBD2. The CDR3 has 15 residues. Germline CDR1 DFQATT, CDR2 SNEGSKA (reference sequence). Trimming at V came to 3 bases and at J to 5 bases, leaving 8 bases not matched to a gene.

There are a few counts of this clone. This chain joins TRBV7-3 and TRBJ2-2; 11 nucleotides line up with TRBD2. Germline V gene lookup returns CDR1 SGHTA and CDR2 FQGTGA. With 4 bases clipped from V and 1 base from J, the junction kept 5 bases outside the gene matches. This CDR3 region has 17 residues. CDR3 region: CASSSNGLAGNTGELFF. The CDR3 bases are TGTGCCAGCAGCTCCAATGGACTAGCGGGGAACACCGGGGAGCTGTTTTTT. The variable domain in full, completed from reference TRBV7-3 and TRBJ2-2, reads GAGVSQTPSNKVTEKGKYVELRCDPISGHTALYWYRQSLGQGPEFLIYFQGTGAADDSGLPNDRFFAVRPEGSVSTLKIQRTERGDSAVYLCASSSNGLAGNTGELFFGEGSRLTVL.

The rearrangement links TRBV4-1 to TRBJ2-5; 8 nucleotides match TRBD1. The CDR3 has 14 amino acids. Germline CDR1 MGHRA, CDR2 YSYEKL. V trimming: 2 bases; J trimming: 3 bases; junction bases outside the gene matches: 2. The chain's CDR3 is CASSQTTGEETQYF. The CDR3 nucleotides are TGCGCCAGCAGCCAAACGACAGGGGAAGAGACCCAGTACTTC.

The genes are TRBV19 and TRBJ1-3; D is possibly TRBD1 (6 bases). V lost 4 bases and J lost 4, with 17 bases in between. Looked up from germline, CDR1 is LNHDA and CDR2 is SQIVND (reference sequence). This CDR3 comprises 16 residues. The CDR3 here is CASSTTRTVLGNTIYF. The CDR3 nucleotides read TGTGCCAGTAGTACTACCCGGACAGTTCTCGGAAACACCATATATTTT.

The CDR3 is CAWSVHSNTEAFF. CDR3 sequence (DNA): TGTGCCTGGAGTGTACATTCGAACACTGAAGCTTTCTTT. The V gene is TRBV30, the J gene TRBJ1-1; D is undetermined. Germline CDR1 GTSNPN, CDR2 SVGIG (reference sequence). Between the trimmed V and J ends, which lost 0 bases and 1 base, there was a span of 6 bases. The CDR3 extends over 13 amino acids.